This T cell receptor beta chain was found in a study of TIL therapy for anti-PD-1-resistant metastatic lung cancer. As for the study in general: Tumors carried a median about 1.5 non-synonymous mutations per megabase.

This was the immunoSEQ v3 assay. Assay: immunoSEQ multiplex PCR; the TCRdb copy retains only in-frame clones and omits some. The sample has approximately 30,000 clones, 74% seen once. The time point denotes: pre-treatment sample, taken before nivolumab and TIL therapy. Germline V gene sequence: CDR1 MNHEY, CDR2 SMNVEV (reference sequence). The V gene lost 6 bases and the J gene lost 8 bases, with 22 bases spanning the gap. This CDR3 is built from 16 residues. The starting material was blood, obtained at baseline. This clonotype originated in a woman aged 30 to 85 with non-small cell lung cancer. The chain uses TRBV27 and TRBJ1-4; D remains unclear. As DNA, the CDR3 is TGTGCCAGCAGCCCTAACCGGGCCACAGTTGGGGAAAAACTGTTTTTT. Residues: CASSPNRATVGEKLFF.